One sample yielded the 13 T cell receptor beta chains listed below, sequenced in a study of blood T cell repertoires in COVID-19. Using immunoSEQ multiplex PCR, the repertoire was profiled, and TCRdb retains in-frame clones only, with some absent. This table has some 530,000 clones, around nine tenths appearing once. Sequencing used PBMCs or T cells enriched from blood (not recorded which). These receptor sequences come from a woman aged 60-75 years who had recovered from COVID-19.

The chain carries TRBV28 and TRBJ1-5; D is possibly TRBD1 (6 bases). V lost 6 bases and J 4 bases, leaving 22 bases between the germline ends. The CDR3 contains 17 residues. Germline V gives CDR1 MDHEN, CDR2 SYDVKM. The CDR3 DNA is TGTGCCAGCAGCCGTAGACCAGGGGTTTATTTAAATCAGCCCCAGCATTTT. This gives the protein CASSRRPGVYLNQPQHF.

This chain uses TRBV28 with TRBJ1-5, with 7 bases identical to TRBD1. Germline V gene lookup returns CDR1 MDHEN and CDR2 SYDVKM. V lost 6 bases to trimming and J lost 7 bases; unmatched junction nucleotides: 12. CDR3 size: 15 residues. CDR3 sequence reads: CASRQRDRVKQPQHF. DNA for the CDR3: TGTGCCAGCAGGCAAAGAGACAGGGTAAAACAGCCCCAGCATTTT.

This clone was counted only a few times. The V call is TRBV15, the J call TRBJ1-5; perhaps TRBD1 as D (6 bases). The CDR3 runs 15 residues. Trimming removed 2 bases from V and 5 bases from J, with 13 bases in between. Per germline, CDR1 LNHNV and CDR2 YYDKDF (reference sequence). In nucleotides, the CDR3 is TGTGCCACCAGCAGAAGTACAGGGATTGATCAGCCCCAGCATTTT. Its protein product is CATSRSTGIDQPQHF. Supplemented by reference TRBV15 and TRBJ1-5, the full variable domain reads DAMVIQNPRYQVTQFGKPVTLSCSQTLNHNVMYWYQQKSSQAPKLLFHYYDKDFNNEADTPDNFQSRRPNTSFCFLDIRSPGLGDTAMYLCATSRSTGIDQPQHFGDGTRLSIL.

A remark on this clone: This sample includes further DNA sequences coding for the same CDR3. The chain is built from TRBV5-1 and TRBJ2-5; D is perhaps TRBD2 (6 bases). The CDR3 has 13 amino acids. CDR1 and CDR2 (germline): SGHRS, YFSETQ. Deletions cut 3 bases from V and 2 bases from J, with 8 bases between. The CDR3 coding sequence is TGCGCCAGCAGCTCGGGACTTCAAGAGACCCAGTACTTC. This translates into CASSSGLQETQYF. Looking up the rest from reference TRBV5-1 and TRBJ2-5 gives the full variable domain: KAGVTQTPRYLIKTRGQQVTLSCSPISGHRSVSWYQQTPGQGLQFLFEYFSETQRNKGNFPGRFSGRQFSNSRSEMNVSTLELGDSALYLCASSSGLQETQYFGPGTRLLVL.

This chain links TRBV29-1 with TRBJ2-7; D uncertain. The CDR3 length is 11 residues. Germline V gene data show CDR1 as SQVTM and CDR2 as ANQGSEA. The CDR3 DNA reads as TGCAGCGTGGAAGGGCCCTACGAGCAGTACGTC. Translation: CSVEGPYEQYV.

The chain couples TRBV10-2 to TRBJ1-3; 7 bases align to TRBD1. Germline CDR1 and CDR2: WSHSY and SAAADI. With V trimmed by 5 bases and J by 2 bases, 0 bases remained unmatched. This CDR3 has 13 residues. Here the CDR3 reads CASSQGAGNTIYF. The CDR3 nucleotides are TGCGCCAGCAGTCAGGGGGCTGGAAACACCATATATTTT.

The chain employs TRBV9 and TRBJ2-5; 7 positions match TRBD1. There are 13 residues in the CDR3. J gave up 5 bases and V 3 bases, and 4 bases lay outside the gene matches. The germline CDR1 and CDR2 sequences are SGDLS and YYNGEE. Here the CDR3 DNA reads TGTGCCAGCAGCGCGGGACAGATTGAGACCCAGTACTTC. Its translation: CASSAGQIETQYF.

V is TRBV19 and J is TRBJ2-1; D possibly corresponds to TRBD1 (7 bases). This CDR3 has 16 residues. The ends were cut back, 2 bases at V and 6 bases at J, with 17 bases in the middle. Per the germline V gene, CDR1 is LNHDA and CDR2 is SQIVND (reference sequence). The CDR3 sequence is CASSIRELQGGNEQFF. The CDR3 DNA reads TGTGCCAGTAGTATAAGGGAACTGCAGGGGGGCAATGAGCAGTTCTTC.

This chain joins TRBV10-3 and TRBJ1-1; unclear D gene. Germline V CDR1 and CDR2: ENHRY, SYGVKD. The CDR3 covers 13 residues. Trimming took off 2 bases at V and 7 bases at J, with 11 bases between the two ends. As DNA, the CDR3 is TGTGCCATCAGTGAGCCGAATGAGGGTGAAGCTTTCTTT. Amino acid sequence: CAISEPNEGEAFF.

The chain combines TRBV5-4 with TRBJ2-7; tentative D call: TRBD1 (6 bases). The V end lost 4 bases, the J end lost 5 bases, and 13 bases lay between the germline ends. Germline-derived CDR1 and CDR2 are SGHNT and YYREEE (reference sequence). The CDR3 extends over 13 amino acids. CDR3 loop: CASSPQGWHEQYF. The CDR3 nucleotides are TGTGCCAGCAGCCCGCAGGGGTGGCACGAGCAGTACTTC.

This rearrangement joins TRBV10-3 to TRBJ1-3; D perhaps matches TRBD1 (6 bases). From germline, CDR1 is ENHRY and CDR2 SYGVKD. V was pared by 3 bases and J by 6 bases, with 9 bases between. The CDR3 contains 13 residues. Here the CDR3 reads CAISEGGANTIYF. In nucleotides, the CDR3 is TGTGCCATCAGTGAAGGGGGGGCAAACACCATATATTTT.

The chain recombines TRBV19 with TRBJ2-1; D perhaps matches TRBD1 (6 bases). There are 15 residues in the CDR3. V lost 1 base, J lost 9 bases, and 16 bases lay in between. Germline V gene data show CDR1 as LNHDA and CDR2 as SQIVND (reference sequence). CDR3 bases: TGTGCCAGTAGTATAGCCCCGGGACAACCCAGTGAGCAGTTCTTC. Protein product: CASSIAPGQPSEQFF.

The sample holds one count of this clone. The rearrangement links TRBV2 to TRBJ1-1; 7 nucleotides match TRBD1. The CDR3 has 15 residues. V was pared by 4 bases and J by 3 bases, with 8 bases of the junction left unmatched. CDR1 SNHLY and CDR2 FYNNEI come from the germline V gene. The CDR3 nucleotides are TGTGCCAGCAGTGGGAGACAGGGACCCTACACTGAAGCTTTCTTT. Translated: CASSGRQGPYTEAFF.